The present entry profiles one T cell receptor (beta chain) with its context. No antigen is known for it. PCR employed 60 Vbeta and 13 Jbeta primers. Sequencing used immunoSEQ multiplex PCR; TCRdb keeps in-frame clones, though not all of them. The sample lists more than 140,000 clones; roughly four fifths were seen once. The ends lost 5 bases at V and 2 bases at J; junction bases unmatched: 7. The length of the CDR3 is 15 residues. Germline values: CDR1 SGHAT, CDR2 FQNNGV. The data were taken from a study of cytomegalovirus exposure and HLA in healthy donors. Whole-study results and caveats: Previous analysis showed most TCR beta V segments were productive about 90% or about 30% of the time.

Sample: PBMCs. The receptor's source is a man between 18 and 35 years old in good health and CMV-seropositive. The genes are TRBV11-2 and TRBJ2-3; 7 bases align to TRBD1. The DNA for the CDR3 is TGTGCCAGCAGCCCCCTGGGACAGAACACAGATACGCAGTATTTT. Encoded protein: CASSPLGQNTDTQYF.